This T cell receptor (beta chain) was profiled in a study of blood T cell repertoires in COVID-19. Study-level background: T cells, B-cell-depleted T cells, or PBMCs supplied cDNA or gDNA.

Donors in Cohort 3 counted as recovered after two negative PCRs, clearance, or symptom resolution. In the authors' methods: Cell counts per sample came from amplifying reference gene primers. Some clones are missing from TCRdb's copy, which holds only in-frame ones; the method was immunoSEQ multiplex PCR. V and J calls and clone size are those listed in that table; D and trimming were worked out from the DNA. The sample shows hundreds of thousands of clones, roughly nine tenths of them seen only once. The clonotype comes from a man aged 18 to 35 who had recovered from COVID-19. Sequencing was done on a sample of PBMCs or T cells enriched from blood (not recorded which).

CDR3 bases: TGTGCCATCAGCCCTGGGACTAGCGGCGCCTACGAGCAGTACTTC. It translates to CAISPGTSGAYEQYF. The V and J genes are TRBV10-3 and TRBJ2-7; 11 bases match TRBD2. The CDR3 is made up of 15 amino acids. The germline gives CDR1 ENHRY, CDR2 SYGVKD. V trimming: 6 bases; J trimming: 2 bases; junction bases outside the gene matches: 6.